These T cell receptor beta chains were read from a single sample in a study of blood T cell repertoires in COVID-19. Sequencing was performed with immunoSEQ multiplex PCR; in TCRdb, only in-frame clones are kept and a portion is missing. The top ten hold roughly 4.8% of the sample, which has tens of thousands of clones, about four fifths seen once. Sequencing input: peripheral blood. Receptors were obtained from an older woman with acute or convalescent COVID-19. The conserved cysteine and the conserved F or W are not part of the CDR3 here.

CDR3 protein	V gene	J gene
ASSLGPGVSSYEQY	TRBV5-6	TRBJ2-7
AISESAGGNSGNTIY	TRBV10-3	TRBJ1-3
ASSLPLLGLAF	TRBV6-5	TRBJ1-1
ASSPKDRGGEKLF	TRBV5-1	TRBJ1-4
ASSLGDWAGASLYNEQF	TRBV5-1	TRBJ2-1
ASTPGGTGAYEQY	TRBV5-1	TRBJ2-7
ASSPRLQGPDEKLF	TRBV9	TRBJ1-4
ASSSGVRTEAF	TRBV27	TRBJ1-1
ASSLAGGGPGDTQY	TRBV5-4	TRBJ2-3
ASSPGAAGELF	TRBV18	TRBJ2-2
ASSLATARRNTIY	TRBV19	TRBJ1-3
ASKGEKLF	TRBV5-1	TRBJ1-4
ASSYDPTGIGNTEAF	TRBV5-1	TRBJ1-1
ARGQGVCSYEQY	TRBV10-1	TRBJ2-7
ASSSGQGDTGELF	TRBV27	TRBJ2-2
ASSLGGLAGGTYEQY	TRBV7-7	TRBJ2-7
ASSIAGSRYGYT	TRBV5-6	TRBJ1-2
ASSEAGVPGQGTNSNQPQH	TRBV2	TRBJ1-5
ASSLAPGQANTEAF	TRBV7-9	TRBJ1-1
ASSFRGYEQY	TRBV5-1	TRBJ2-7
ASSQESGGEKLF	TRBV4-1	TRBJ1-4
ASTWSGDPTDTQY	TRBV9	TRBJ2-3
ASSPPKSSGGFPGDTQY	TRBV5-5	TRBJ2-3
ASSRPKGSNTDTQY	TRBV6-6	TRBJ2-3
ASTPTNIQY	TRBV2	TRBJ2-4
ASSGQGPGYGYT	TRBV9	TRBJ1-2
ASSVRTGGVFSNQPQH	TRBV6-1	TRBJ1-5
ASSLAMTGGTEAF	TRBV5-6	TRBJ1-1
ASSFMTGGFLRTRMYNEQF	TRBV5-1	TRBJ2-1
ASSQEYRGLEKLF	TRBV4-2	TRBJ1-4
ASSYPQGSSSYGYT	TRBV6-6	TRBJ1-2
ASSYGLLKGYT	TRBV6-8	TRBJ1-2
SVFEGQGSYEQY	TRBV29-1	TRBJ2-7